This T cell receptor beta chain was observed in a study of cytomegalovirus exposure and HLA in healthy donors. Overall study: About 77 million unique TCRs from HLA-typed donors made up an early data release. Notes on the study in general: Presence/absence analyses supposed approximately even sequencing depth among donors. Reported results showed that the classifier diagnosed cytomegalovirus status with high specificity and sensitivity.

In the PCR, 60 Vbeta and 13 Jbeta primers were used. TCRdb's copy holds only in-frame clones and misses some; the assay was immunoSEQ multiplex PCR. The data show approximately 90,000 clones, 85% seen once. Concerning this clone itself: The antigen is not known.

Sequenced sample: PBMCs. This TCR derives from a man aged 35 to 55 in good health and CMV-seropositive.

CDR3 protein: CASSPWAGYQPQHF. In DNA form, the CDR3 reads TGCGCCAGCAGCCCCTGGGCAGGCTACCAGCCCCAGCATTTT. This sequence joins TRBV4-1 and TRBJ1-5; D gene uncertain. Between the trimmed V and J ends, which lost 4 bases and 7 bases, there was a span of 14 bases. This CDR3 comprises 14 residues. Looked up from germline, CDR1 is MGHRA and CDR2 is YSYEKL.